The T cell receptor beta chain under discussion was sequenced for a study of T cell repertoires in ileal Crohn's disease. At the level of the study: All patients had surgery for stricturing (about 60%) or penetrating (39%) disease. The M6 sample came from neoterminal ileum during colonoscopy after surgery.

The CDR3 spans 17 residues. Germline-derived CDR1 and CDR2 are LGHNA and YNFKEQ. Trimming pared 1 base from V and 7 bases from J, leaving 17 bases between. Generated by immunoSEQ multiplex PCR, the TCRdb table keeps only in-frame clones and is missing some. The sample shows about 16,000 clones, approximately 77% of them seen only once. The time point was: neoterminal ileum biopsy at postoperative endoscopy, about 6 months after surgery. Specimen: ileal tissue. The chain joins TRBV4-2 to TRBJ1-6; no clear D gene. This sequence was found in an adult with Crohn's disease. DNA for the CDR3: TGTGCCAGCAGCCAAGTCACGGAGGGATGGGAAAATTCACCCCTCCACTTT. Protein sequence: CASSQVTEGWENSPLHF.